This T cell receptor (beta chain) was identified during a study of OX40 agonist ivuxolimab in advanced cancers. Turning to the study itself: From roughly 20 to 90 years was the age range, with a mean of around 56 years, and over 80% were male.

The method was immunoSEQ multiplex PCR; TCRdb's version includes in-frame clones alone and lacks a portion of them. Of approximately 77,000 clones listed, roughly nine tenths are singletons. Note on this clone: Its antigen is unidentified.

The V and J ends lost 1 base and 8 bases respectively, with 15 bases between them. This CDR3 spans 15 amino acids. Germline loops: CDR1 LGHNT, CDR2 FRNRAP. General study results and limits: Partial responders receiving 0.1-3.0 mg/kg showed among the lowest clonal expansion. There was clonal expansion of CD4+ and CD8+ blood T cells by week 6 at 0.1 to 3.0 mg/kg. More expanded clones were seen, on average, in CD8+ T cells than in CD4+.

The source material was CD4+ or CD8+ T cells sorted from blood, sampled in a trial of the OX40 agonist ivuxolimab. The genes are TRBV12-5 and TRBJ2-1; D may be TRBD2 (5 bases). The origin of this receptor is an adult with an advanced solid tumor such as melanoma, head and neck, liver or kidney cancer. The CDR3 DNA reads TGTGCTAGTGGTTTGGGCCACGGAGGAGGTGATGAGCAGTTCTTC. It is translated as CASGLGHGGGDEQFF.